These 2 T cell receptor beta chains originate from one sample sequenced in a study of cytomegalovirus exposure and HLA in healthy donors. PCR employed 60 Vbeta and 13 Jbeta primers. Clones were read by immunoSEQ multiplex PCR, and TCRdb kept only the in-frame ones, dropping some. The sample lists around 190,000 clones, roughly 87% occurring once. Sequencing was carried out using PBMCs. Receptors originate from a boy younger than 10 in good health and CMV-seronegative.

This chain uses TRBV5-5 with TRBJ1-5; the D gene is possibly TRBD1 (5 bases). CDR3 length: 14 amino acids. Trimming pared 4 bases from V and 1 base from J, leaving 9 bases between. Germline CDR1 SGHKS, CDR2 YYEKEE (reference sequence). The CDR3 region is CASSLDSSNQPQHF. In nucleotides, the CDR3 is TGTGCCAGCAGCCTCGACAGCAGCAATCAGCCCCAGCATTTT. Full variable domain (outside the CDR3, taken from reference TRBV5-5 and TRBJ1-5): DAGVTQSPTHLIKTRGQQVTLRCSPISGHKSVSWYQQVLGQGPQFIFQYYEKEERGRGNFPDRFSARQFPNYSSELNVNALLLGDSALYLCASSLDSSNQPQHFGDGTRLSIL.

The rearrangement links TRBV7-6 to TRBJ2-1; 11 positions match TRBD2. The germline V gene has CDR1 SGHVS and CDR2 FNYEAQ. This CDR3 contains 16 residues. After removal of 5 bases from V and 0 bases from J, the junction contained 3 bases not matched to a gene. Here the CDR3 DNA reads TGTGCCAGCAGCGTAACTAGCGGGAGCTCCTACAATGAGCAGTTCTTC. Translation gives CASSVTSGSSYNEQFF. The entire variable domain, with the rest obtained from reference TRBV7-6 and TRBJ2-1, is as follows: GAGVSQSPRYKVTKRGQDVALRCDPISGHVSLYWYRQALGQGPEFLTYFNYEAQQDKSGLPNDRFSAERPEGSISTLTIQRTEQRDSAMYRCASSVTSGSSYNEQFFGPGTRLTVL.